The clone carrying this T cell receptor beta chain was counted many times. As yet, its antigen is unknown. The cDNA came from 5'RACE with 10-nucleotide random UMIs. MiXCR was run by TCRdb on the 5' RACE reads, yielding one entry per CDR3 protein. This table has roughly 49,000 distinct CDR3 sequences, approximately 12% appearing once. The record originates from a study of neurological immune-mediated disorders. Findings and limits, study-wide: The greatest degree of TCR clonal expansion was observed in HTLV-1-associated myelopathy, with the lowest in multiple sclerosis, below that of healthy controls.

V lost 3 bases and J 9 bases, leaving 15 bases between the germline ends. The CDR3 spans 14 residues. Germline assignment: CDR1 DFQATT and CDR2 SNEGSKA (reference sequence). Time point given: longitudinal time-point 3. For the unsorted libraries, 2 million PBMCs stored at -80 C served as input. V and J are TRBV20-1 and TRBJ1-6, with unresolved D. The sample comprised PBMCs. The source of this sequence is a male donor with HTLV-1-associated myelopathy (HAM/TSP). The CDR3 loop is CSASKLTNGSPLHF. CDR3 DNA: TGCAGTGCTAGTAAGCTCACTAATGGTTCACCCCTCCACTTT.